This TCR beta chain was observed in a study of T cell changes during pregnancy in multiple sclerosis (dated by TCRdb to the late 2010s). Context from the whole study: In women with multiple sclerosis, the researchers looked at how the T cell repertoire shifted as pregnancy progressed.

As to this clone: Its antigen remains unidentified. Base qualities are missing; no much larger clone stands one base away.

Receptor amplification or capture employed the immunoSEQ multiplex PCR assay. What TCRdb holds here is the immuneACCESS table cut down to in-frame rearrangements. Part of the clones is not present; checked against another copy, under half of the missing clones reflect an unresolved V gene, and the others are unexplained. The sample data list around 56,000 clones, and more than 85% of these were observed just once. The ten largest clones take up roughly 0.4% of the sample. Between the V and J ends, shortened by 3 bases and 3 bases respectively, the junction contains 21 bases. In the germline V gene, CDR1 corresponds to SGDLS and CDR2 to YYNGEE. Taken from cysteine to phenylalanine, the CDR3 has 17 residues. Only the CDR3 region is kept as DNA, spanning 51 bases read in frame from base 1.

This specimen consisted of CD4+ T cells from peripheral blood mononuclear cells, obtained in the third trimester of pregnancy. This clonotype originated in a female donor with multiple sclerosis, enrolled in a pregnancy study. Recombination connected TRBV9 to TRBJ1-2; D gene: possibly TRBD1, on 5 matching bases. The CDR3 reads as follows: CASSASPELTEYYGYTF. The nucleotide sequence reads as follows: TGTGCCAGCAGCGCGTCACCCGAGTTGACAGAATACTATGGCTACACCTTC.